The source of this TCR beta chain is a study of OX40 agonist ivuxolimab in advanced cancers. For the study at large: Partial responses were achieved by three patients, of whom one had hepatocellular carcinoma and two had cutaneous melanoma.

Clones were read by immunoSEQ multiplex PCR, and TCRdb kept only the in-frame ones, dropping some. The data show 55,000 to 65,000 clones, around 77% seen once. CDR1 and CDR2 from the germline V gene are SGHDT and YYEEEE. This CDR3 has 17 amino acids. Study-level findings and limits: Among the lowest peripheral clonal expansion occurred in 0.1-3.0 mg/kg partial responders.

For this clone: No antigen is known for it. One end of the junction fails to match germline, which may point to a read error. The sample contains more than one DNA sequence encoding this CDR3.

Drawing of blood for sampling happened at baseline, at cycle 4 day 1, and at cycle 7 day 1. The rearrangement uses TRBV5-6 and TRBJ2-1; either TRBD1 or TRBD2 may supply D (5 bases each). Sequences were derived from CD4+ or CD8+ T cells sorted from blood, sampled in a trial of the OX40 agonist ivuxolimab. The sequence was obtained from an adult with an advanced solid tumor such as melanoma, head and neck, liver or kidney cancer. DNA of the CDR3: TGTGCCAGTAGCTTGTCGGGGACCCGGAGCTCCTACAATGAGCAGTTCTTC. As protein: CASSLSGTRSSYNEQFF.